Listed below are T cell receptor beta chains from one sample, sequenced in a study of shared clonotypes between healthy human individuals. Some clones are missing from TCRdb's copy, which holds only in-frame ones; the method was immunoSEQ multiplex PCR. The table has approximately 470,000 clones, approximately 80% seen once. The specimen sequenced was PBMCs. The receptors were gathered from a woman aged 40 to 50 in good health. Some clones in this sample may be carry-over from other donors' samples. The CDR3 runs from the conserved cysteine through the conserved F or W. The order of the fields is J gene, clone size, V gene, D gene, CDR3 DNA, CDR3 protein. A D gene is named only where the DNA matches it firmly. Size values are once, few and many counts, or a class for expanded clones, and some rows have none.

>TRBJ2-7|-|TRBV6-5|TRBD1
TGTGCCAGCAGTAGCTGGGGGACAGAGTCCTATGAGCAGTACTTC
CASSSWGTESYEQYF
>TRBJ2-7|-|TRBV5-1|-
TGCGCCAGCAGCTACGGGCGAGAGCAGTACTTC
CASSYGREQYF
>TRBJ1-1|-|TRBV5-5|-
TGTGCCAGCAGCTTTCGGAGTGACACTGAAGCTTTCTTT
CASSFRSDTEAFF
>TRBJ2-1|-|TRBV7-2|TRBD2
TGTGCCAGCAGCCCTGGACTAGCCCTTAGCTCCTACAATGAGCAGTTCTTC
CASSPGLALSSYNEQFF
>TRBJ2-1|few|TRBV7-8|TRBD2
TGTGCCAGCAGCCACCCTAGCGGGAGGGCCTACAATGAGCAGTTCTTC
CASSHPSGRAYNEQFF
>TRBJ1-5|-|TRBV7-2|-
TGTGCCAGCAGACCACTTTACGGTAGCAATCAGCCCCAGCATTTT
CASRPLYGSNQPQHF
>TRBJ1-4|many|TRBV5-4|-
TGTGCCAGCAGCTTGGCCCCCGCGAAGATGAATGAAAAACTGTTTTTT
CASSLAPAKMNEKLFF
>TRBJ2-7|-|TRBV9|-
TGTGCCAGCAGCGTAGACGCCAGCTCCTACGAGCAGTACTTC
CASSVDASSYEQYF
>TRBJ1-2|-|TRBV28|-
TGTGCCAGTCGCAGGGGACCTAACTATGGCTACACCTTC
CASRRGPNYGYTF
>TRBJ1-4|-|TRBV4-1|-
TGCGCCAGCAGCCAACCGACGAGGACGGGACGGAATGAAAAACTGTTTTTT
CASSQPTRTGRNEKLFF
>TRBJ2-2|-|TRBV7-9|-
TGTGCCAGCCCAGCCAGGGGGAACACCGGGGAGCTGTTTTTT
CASPARGNTGELFF
>TRBJ1-2|-|TRBV7-2|TRBD1
TGTGCCAGCAGCTCAGGACAGGGTTATGGCTACACCTTC
CASSSGQGYGYTF
>TRBJ2-3|-|TRBV21-1|-
TGTGCCAGCAGCACTCACGTCCTAGCGGGCGACTGCACAGATACGCAGTATTTT
CASSTHVLAGDCTDTQYF
>TRBJ1-4|-|TRBV18|-
TGTGCCAGCTCTGATCGCGGCAGAAATGAAAAACTGTTTTTT
CASSDRGRNEKLFF
>TRBJ1-2|-|TRBV12-2|-
TGTGCAAGCCGCTTAGTGGCCCGTAACTATGGCTACACCTTC
CASRLVARNYGYTF
>TRBJ2-1|once|TRBV5-5|TRBD1
TGTGCCAGCAGCTTGGGCGGACAGGGATACAATGAGCAGTTCTTC
CASSLGGQGYNEQFF
>TRBJ2-5|-|TRBV5-1|TRBD2
TGCGCCAGCAGCTTGCAGGGCGGTCTAGCGGGAGTCGAGACCCAGTACTTC
CASSLQGGLAGVETQYF
>TRBJ2-5|few|TRBV2|TRBD1
TGTGCCAGCAGCCCAGGGGGTCGGTCGGAGACCCAGTACTTC
CASSPGGRSETQYF
>TRBJ2-3|-|TRBV19|-
TGTGCCAGTAGTAAGGCCACAGATACGCAGTATTTT
CASSKATDTQYF
>TRBJ1-3|once|TRBV5-1|-
TGCGCCAGCAGCTTGGGAGACAGCTCTGGAAACACCATATATTTT
CASSLGDSSGNTIYF
>TRBJ2-7|few|TRBV28|-
TGTGCCAGCAGTTTACGGCAGGCCTCCTACGAGCAGTACTTC
CASSLRQASYEQYF
>TRBJ1-1|-|TRBV6-5|-
TGTGCCAGCAGTTCTGGGTCCTGGGGTGAAGCTTTCTTT
CASSSGSWGEAFF
>TRBJ2-2|-|TRBV9|TRBD2
TGTGCCAGCAGCGAACTTAGCGGGAATCCCCCCGGGGAGCTGTTTTTT
CASSELSGNPPGELFF
>TRBJ2-1|-|TRBV13|TRBD2
TGTGCCAGCAGCTTACGCGGGGGACCCTACAATGAGCAGTTCTTC
CASSLRGGPYNEQFF
>TRBJ1-3|-|TRBV28|-
TGTGCCAGCAGTTCCGACGGTAGTTCTGGAAACACCATATATTTT
CASSSDGSSGNTIYF
>TRBJ1-2|-|TRBV28|-
TGTGCCAGCAGTTTAACAGGCTCTAACTATGGCTACACCTTC
CASSLTGSNYGYTF
>TRBJ2-5|-|TRBV5-1|-
TGCGCCAGCAGCTTGGCCGTCTCACAAGAGACCCAGTACTTC
CASSLAVSQETQYF
>TRBJ2-3|many|TRBV10-1|TRBD2
TGCGCCAGCAGTCCCTGGACTAGCGCCACTGCAGATACGCAGTATTTT
CASSPWTSATADTQYF
>TRBJ2-3|-|TRBV10-1|TRBD2
TGCGCCAGCAGTGAGTTAGGCGGGAGTGGCTCTAGCACAGATACGCAGTATTTT
CASSELGGSGSSTDTQYF
>TRBJ1-4|few|TRBV6-1|-
TGTGCCAGCAGGGAGAACAGGGTTGGTGAAAAACTGTTTTTT
CASRENRVGEKLFF
>TRBJ1-1|few|TRBV18|-
TGTGCCAGTTCGCCTTCGGAGGGGGTAGAAACTGAAGCTTTCTTT
CASSPSEGVETEAFF
>TRBJ1-2|-|TRBV6-5|-
TGTGCCAGCAGCCTGAGGACCGCAGAAACGGGCTACACCTTC
CASSLRTAETGYTF
>TRBJ2-7|-|TRBV28|TRBD2
TGTGCCAGCAGTCTCCCCCTAGCGGGAGTAACAAACTACGAGCAGTACTTC
CASSLPLAGVTNYEQYF
>TRBJ1-2|few|TRBV15|-
TGTGCCACCAGCAGAGAATTTGGGACGGTTTATGGCTACACCTTC
CATSREFGTVYGYTF
>TRBJ2-7|-|TRBV18|TRBD1
TGTGCCAGCTCACCACCGACTTGGACAGGGAATTTCAACGAGCAGTACTTC
CASSPPTWTGNFNEQYF
>TRBJ1-2|-|TRBV12-2|-
TGTGCAAGTCGCTTAGTGGGTATGGTGGCAGGGGGCCCATTTTGGGGCTACACCTTC
CASRLVGMVAGGPFWGYTF
>TRBJ2-5|-|TRBV4-1|TRBD2
TGCGCCAGCAGCCAAGTAACATGGGCGGGAGGGGATGAGACCCAGTACTTC
CASSQVTWAGGDETQYF
>TRBJ1-2|-|TRBV6-6|-
TGTGCCAGCACCGGGGGGAACTATGGCTACACCTTC
CASTGGNYGYTF
>TRBJ2-3|-|TRBV27|-
TGTGCCAGCAGTTTATGGGCTAGCGAAACCACAGATACGCAGTATTTT
CASSLWASETTDTQYF
>TRBJ2-3|-|TRBV5-1|TRBD2
TGCGCCAGCAGCCCGGGACTAGCGGCGGATACGCAGTATTTT
CASSPGLAADTQYF
>TRBJ2-1|-|TRBV11-2|-
TGTGCCAGCAGCTTAACCCTGCGGAATGAGCAGTTCTTC
CASSLTLRNEQFF
>TRBJ2-7|-|TRBV10-3|TRBD2
TGTGCCATCAGTGAAGTGGCGGGAGTAGACGAGCAGTACTTC
CAISEVAGVDEQYF
>TRBJ2-2|-|TRBV11-2|-
TGTGCCAGCAGCCCCCTGCGGGGTACGAACACCGGGGAGCTGTTTTTT
CASSPLRGTNTGELFF
>TRBJ1-5|-|TRBV5-1|-
TGCGCCAGCAGCTTGTGGCCCGATCAGCCCCAGCATTTT
CASSLWPDQPQHF
>TRBJ1-5|few|TRBV12-5|-
TGTGCTAGTGGTTTGGAAGGGACTCAGCCCCAGCATTTT
CASGLEGTQPQHF
>TRBJ2-5|-|TRBV9|-
TGTGCCAGCAGCGTAGAAGACGAGGATGCGACCCAGTACTTC
CASSVEDEDATQYF
>TRBJ1-3|-|TRBV5-5|TRBD1
TGTGCCAGCAGCTTCTGGACAGGGGGAAACACCATATATTTT
CASSFWTGGNTIYF
>TRBJ2-7|-|TRBV28|-
TGTGCCACGGGGCAGGGATTCTACGAGCAGTACTTC
CATGQGFYEQYF